These T cell receptor beta chains were read from a single sample in a study of cytomegalovirus exposure and HLA in healthy donors. The table came from immunoSEQ multiplex PCR; TCRdb's copy has only in-frame clones and leaves some out. The repertoire holds 150,000 to 200,000 clones, with roughly a tenth as singletons. The sequenced material came from PBMCs. The source is a woman aged 30 to 39 in good health and CMV-seropositive. Both conserved end residues are part of each CDR3. The order of the fields is clone size, D gene, J gene, V gene, CDR3 protein, CDR3 DNA. D genes are given only for firm matches. Part of the rows lack a size; the others show once, few, many or a class for expanded clones.

>-|TRBD1|TRBJ1-1|TRBV7-3
CASSLGTGTEAFF
TGTGCCAGCAGCTTAGGGACAGGGACTGAAGCTTTCTTT
>-|TRBD2|TRBJ2-1|TRBV7-8
CASSLSGTSGTAFNEQFF
TGTGCCAGCAGCTTATCCGGGACTAGCGGGACCGCCTTCAATGAGCAGTTCTTC
>-|-|TRBJ2-7|TRBV19
CASSIDVISYEQYF
TGTGCCAGTAGTATAGATGTCATCTCCTACGAGCAGTACTTC
>few|-|TRBJ1-2|TRBV5-1
CASSLDPGDYGYTF
TGCGCCAGCAGCTTGGATCCGGGTGACTATGGCTACACCTTC
>few|-|TRBJ1-1|TRBV29-1
CSVRPNTEAFF
TGCAGCGTCCGTCCGAACACTGAAGCTTTCTTT
>-|-|TRBJ2-1|TRBV29-1
CSVGEPRREQFF
TGCAGCGTTGGGGAGCCCAGGAGAGAGCAGTTCTTC
>few|TRBD2|TRBJ2-2|TRBV5-4
CASSPKPGLNTGELFF
TGTGCCAGCAGCCCCAAACCGGGACTAAACACCGGGGAGCTGTTTTTT
>few|TRBD1|TRBJ2-7|TRBV2
CASSVGTGNEQYF
TGTGCCAGCTCCGTCGGGACAGGGAACGAGCAGTACTTC
>-|-|TRBJ2-7|TRBV2
CASSDWRPLSEQYF
TGTGCCAGCAGTGACTGGAGGCCTTTATCAGAGCAGTACTTC
>few|-|TRBJ2-7|TRBV7-9
CASSPSTGREQYF
TGTGCCAGCAGCCCTAGTACAGGTCGCGAGCAGTACTTC
>few|-|TRBJ2-6|TRBV18
CASGAGANVLTF
TGTGCCAGCGGAGCTGGGGCCAACGTCCTGACTTTC
>-|TRBD1|TRBJ2-7|TRBV7-2
CASSRYQGQGEQYF
TGTGCCAGCAGCCGGTATCAAGGACAGGGAGAGCAGTACTTC
>few|TRBD1|TRBJ1-4|TRBV5-5
CASSKGQVLNEKLFF
TGTGCCAGCAGCAAGGGACAGGTCCTCAATGAAAAACTGTTTTTT
>few|-|TRBJ1-1|TRBV5-1
CASSPGQPNTEAFF
TGCGCCAGCAGCCCAGGACAGCCGAACACTGAAGCTTTCTTT
>few|-|TRBJ2-6|TRBV7-2
CASSLASSGANVLTF
TGTGCCAGCAGCTTAGCTAGCTCTGGGGCCAACGTCCTGACTTTC
>-|TRBD1|TRBJ2-3|TRBV6-5
CASGKTGRTDTQYF
TGTGCCAGCGGTAAGACAGGGCGCACAGATACGCAGTATTTT
>-|-|TRBJ2-1|TRBV27
CASSQRTQRSYNEQFF
TGTGCCAGCAGTCAACGGACTCAGCGATCCTACAATGAGCAGTTCTTC
>few|-|TRBJ2-5|TRBV11-2
CASSLRETQYF
TGTGCCAGCAGCTTACGAGAGACCCAGTACTTC
>-|TRBD1|TRBJ2-3|TRBV2
CASFWTTGGNTDTQYF
TGTGCCAGCTTTTGGACCACAGGGGGCAACACAGATACGCAGTATTTT
>-|TRBD1|TRBJ1-4|TRBV30
CAWSTRGTTNEKLFF
TGTGCCTGGAGTACCAGGGGGACAACTAATGAAAAACTGTTTTTT
>-|-|TRBJ1-2|TRBV14
CASSQDALGDYGYTF
TGTGCCAGCAGCCAAGACGCACTTGGAGACTATGGCTACACCTTC
>-|-|TRBJ2-5|TRBV25-1
CASSDPMYTEETQYF
TGTGCCAGCAGTGACCCGATGTATACCGAGGAGACCCAGTACTTC
>-|-|TRBJ2-1|TRBV5-1
CASSLELYNEQFF
TGCGCCAGCAGCTTGGAGCTGTACAATGAGCAGTTCTTC
>once|-|TRBJ1-1|TRBV7-9
CASSLARQVHTEAFF
TGTGCCAGCAGCTTAGCGCGACAGGTTCACACTGAAGCTTTCTTT
>-|-|TRBJ2-6|TRBV7-8
CASSLKFPGHFSGANVLTF
TGTGCCAGCAGCTTAAAGTTTCCGGGACATTTCTCTGGGGCCAACGTCCTGACTTTC
>-|-|TRBJ2-3|TRBV6-5
CASTTPSTDTQYF
TGTGCCAGCACCACACCTAGCACAGATACGCAGTATTTT
>few|-|TRBJ2-2|TRBV19
CASSIDRGWVAGELFF
TGTGCCAGTAGTATAGATCGGGGATGGGTAGCCGGGGAGCTGTTTTTT
>-|TRBD1|TRBJ2-3|TRBV6-4
CASRRQGSTDTQYF
TGTGCCAGCAGGAGACAGGGTAGCACAGATACGCAGTATTTT
>-|TRBD2|TRBJ2-5|TRBV11-2
CASSLRLAGGQWETQYF
TGTGCCAGCAGCCTTCGACTAGCGGGAGGGCAGTGGGAGACCCAGTACTTC
>few|-|TRBJ2-7|TRBV27
CASSPDGAYEQYF
TGTGCCAGCAGCCCAGACGGAGCCTACGAGCAGTACTTC